A single sample gave rise to the 3 T cell receptor beta chains below, sequenced in a study of identical twins. TCRdb recomputed calls from the 5' RACE reads with MiXCR, one row per CDR3 protein. Here the sample spans approximately 280,000 distinct CDR3 sequences, around 8.8% being singletons. These same records also appear under a second study, on yellow fever vaccine responses in identical twins.

The sequenced material came from memory (CD45RO+) T cells sorted from blood. These receptor sequences come from a woman younger than 35 in good health.

This clonotype was observed a few times. This sequence joins TRBV10-3 and TRBJ1-3, with D possibly TRBD1 on 5 matching bases. The germline gives CDR1 ENHRY, CDR2 SYGVKD. Trimming took off 2 bases at V and 1 base at J, with 6 bases between the two ends. The CDR3 has 14 residues. Here the CDR3 reads CAISEQGSGNTIYF. In DNA, the CDR3 is TGTGCCATCAGTGAGCAGGGATCTGGAAACACCATATATTTT.

This clonotype appeared many times. The chain recombines TRBV5-1 with TRBJ2-2; D gene ambiguous. Looked up from germline, CDR1 is SGHRS and CDR2 is YFSETQ. The CDR3 extends over 13 amino acids. Trimming took off 0 bases at V and 5 bases at J, with 5 bases between the two ends. DNA of the CDR3: TGCGCCAGCAGCTTGGATGGAACCGGGGAGCTGTTTTTT. Amino acids: CASSLDGTGELFF.

This chain joins TRBV2 and TRBJ2-2; D call uncertain. V was clipped by 2 bases and J by 2 bases, with 9 bases between them. This CDR3 contains 15 residues. Germline-derived CDR1 and CDR2 are SNHLY and FYNNEI. Written as DNA, the CDR3 is TGTGCCAGCAGTGAACCCAGGACCAACACCGGGGAGCTGTTTTTT. Translated: CASSEPRTNTGELFF.